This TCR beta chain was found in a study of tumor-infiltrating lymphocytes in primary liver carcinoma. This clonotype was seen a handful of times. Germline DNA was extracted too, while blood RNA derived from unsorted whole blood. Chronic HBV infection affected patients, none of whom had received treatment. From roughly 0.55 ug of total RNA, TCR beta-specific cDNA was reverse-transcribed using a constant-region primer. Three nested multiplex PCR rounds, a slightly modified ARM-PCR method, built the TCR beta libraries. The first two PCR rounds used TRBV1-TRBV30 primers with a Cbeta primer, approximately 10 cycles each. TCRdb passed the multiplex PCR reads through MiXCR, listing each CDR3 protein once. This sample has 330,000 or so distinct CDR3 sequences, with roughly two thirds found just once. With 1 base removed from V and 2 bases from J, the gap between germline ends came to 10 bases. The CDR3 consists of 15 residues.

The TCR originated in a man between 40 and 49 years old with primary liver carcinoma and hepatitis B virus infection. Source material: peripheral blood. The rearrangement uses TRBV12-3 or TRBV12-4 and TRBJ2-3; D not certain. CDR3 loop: CASSLDTLPTDTQYF. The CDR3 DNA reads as TGTGCCAGCAGTTTAGACACTCTCCCCACAGATACGCAGTATTTT.